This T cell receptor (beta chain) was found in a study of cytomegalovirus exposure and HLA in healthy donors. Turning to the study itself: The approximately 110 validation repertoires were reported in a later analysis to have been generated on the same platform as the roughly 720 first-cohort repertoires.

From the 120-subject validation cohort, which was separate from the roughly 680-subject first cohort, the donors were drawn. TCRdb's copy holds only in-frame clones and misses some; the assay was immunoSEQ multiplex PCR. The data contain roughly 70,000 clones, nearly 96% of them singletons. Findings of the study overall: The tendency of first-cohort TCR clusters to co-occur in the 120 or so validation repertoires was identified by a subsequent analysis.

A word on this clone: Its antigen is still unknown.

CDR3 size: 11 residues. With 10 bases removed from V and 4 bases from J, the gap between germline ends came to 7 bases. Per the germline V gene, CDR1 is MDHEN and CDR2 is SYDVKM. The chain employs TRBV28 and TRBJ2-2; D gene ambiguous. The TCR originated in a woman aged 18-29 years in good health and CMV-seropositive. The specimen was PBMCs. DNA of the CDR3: TGTGCCATCTCCTCCACCGGGGAGCTGTTTTTT. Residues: CAISSTGELFF.